Listed below are T cell receptor beta chains from one sample, sequenced in a study of molecular identifiers for immune sequencing clone quantification. TCRdb re-derived calls from the PCR reads in MiXCR, one entry per CDR3 protein. The table lists approximately 500,000 distinct CDR3 sequences, 20% to 25% of them singletons. The sequencing input was naive CD8+ T cells from blood, with Jurkat cell RNA spiked in. The receptors were sampled from a human donor in good health. Some libraries in this study had Jurkat cell RNA spiked in. The CDR3 runs from the conserved cysteine through the conserved F or W. The D gene is left open where the match is weak. A row's size may be missing; if present it is once, few, many or a size class.

d_call: -; v_call: TRBV27; clone_size: many; j_call: TRBJ2-3; cdr3_aa: CASSLTASDTQYF; cdr3_nt: TGTGCCAGCAGTCTCACAGCGTCAGATACGCAGTATTTT
d_call: TRBD2; v_call: TRBV6-5; clone_size: few; j_call: TRBJ2-1; cdr3_aa: CASSLGLAGSGSEQFF; cdr3_nt: TGTGCCAGCAGCTTGGGACTAGCGGGATCGGGAAGTGAGCAGTTCTTC
d_call: -; v_call: TRBV12-3/TRBV12-4; clone_size: -; j_call: TRBJ1-6; cdr3_aa: CASGGGVRGWNSPLHF; cdr3_nt: TGTGCCAGCGGTGGGGGAGTGAGGGGTTGGAATTCACCCCTCCACTTT
d_call: TRBD1; v_call: TRBV7-8; clone_size: many; j_call: TRBJ2-7; cdr3_aa: CASSFPGQGVNEQYF; cdr3_nt: TGTGCCAGCAGCTTCCCGGGACAGGGCGTGAACGAGCAGTACTTC
d_call: TRBD2; v_call: TRBV7-6; clone_size: few; j_call: TRBJ2-3; cdr3_aa: CASSIYPSGDVYTQYF; cdr3_nt: TGTGCCAGCAGCATTTACCCTAGCGGGGATGTATATACGCAGTATTTT
d_call: -; v_call: TRBV19; clone_size: many; j_call: TRBJ2-4; cdr3_aa: CASRGAKNIQYF; cdr3_nt: TGTGCCAGTAGGGGAGCCAAAAACATTCAGTACTTC
d_call: TRBD1; v_call: TRBV28; clone_size: many; j_call: TRBJ1-1; cdr3_aa: CASSFRTGQLKAEAFF; cdr3_nt: TGTGCCAGCAGTTTCCGGACAGGGCAACTGAAGGCTGAAGCTTTCTTT
d_call: -; v_call: TRBV6-5; clone_size: -; j_call: TRBJ2-7; cdr3_aa: CASSYYFGGDEQYF; cdr3_nt: TGTGCCAGCAGTTATTATTTCGGCGGGGACGAGCAGTACTTC
d_call: -; v_call: TRBV28; clone_size: few; j_call: TRBJ1-3; cdr3_aa: CASSSWYPVNTIYF; cdr3_nt: TGTGCCAGCAGTTCTTGGTACCCCGTTAACACCATATATTTT
d_call: TRBD2; v_call: TRBV6-2/TRBV6-3; clone_size: few; j_call: TRBJ2-1; cdr3_aa: CASSEGTSGIDEQFF; cdr3_nt: TGTGCCAGCAGTGAAGGGACTAGCGGGATTGATGAGCAGTTCTTC
d_call: TRBD2; v_call: TRBV6-6; clone_size: once; j_call: TRBJ2-7; cdr3_aa: CASSYSSGGYYEQCF; cdr3_nt: TGTGCCAGCAGTTACTCTAGCGGGGGCTACTACGAGCAGTGCTTC
d_call: TRBD1; v_call: TRBV4-1; clone_size: -; j_call: TRBJ1-4; cdr3_aa: CASSQPDRAGEKLFF; cdr3_nt: TGCGCCAGCAGCCAACCGGACAGGGCCGGCGAAAAACTGTTTTTT
d_call: -; v_call: TRBV20-1; clone_size: many; j_call: TRBJ2-3; cdr3_aa: CSAKGTTYTDTQYF; cdr3_nt: TGCAGTGCTAAGGGAACTACCTACACAGATACGCAGTATTTT
d_call: TRBD2; v_call: TRBV6-2/TRBV6-3; clone_size: -; j_call: TRBJ2-1; cdr3_aa: CASRINSGRGNEQFF; cdr3_nt: TGTGCCAGCAGGATAAATAGCGGGAGAGGTAATGAGCAGTTCTTC
d_call: -; v_call: TRBV4-3; clone_size: many; j_call: TRBJ1-3; cdr3_aa: CASSQQSSLAGNTIYF; cdr3_nt: TGCGCCAGCAGCCAACAAAGTTCCCTGGCTGGAAACACCATATATTTT
d_call: TRBD1; v_call: TRBV7-9; clone_size: few; j_call: TRBJ1-4; cdr3_aa: CASSSRGGLGKLFF; cdr3_nt: TGTGCCAGCAGCTCCAGGGGGGGCTTAGGAAAACTGTTTTTT
d_call: -; v_call: TRBV3-1; clone_size: few; j_call: TRBJ2-3; cdr3_aa: CASSQVGYTDTQYF; cdr3_nt: TGTGCCAGCAGCCAAGTAGGATACACAGATACGCAGTATTTT
d_call: -; v_call: TRBV12-3/TRBV12-4; clone_size: -; j_call: TRBJ1-1; cdr3_aa: CASSPIIVGAEAFF; cdr3_nt: TGTGCCAGCAGTCCGATCATAGTGGGAGCTGAAGCTTTCTTT
d_call: TRBD1; v_call: TRBV5-1; clone_size: many; j_call: TRBJ2-5; cdr3_aa: CASSRVERGPLETQYF; cdr3_nt: TGCGCCAGCAGCCGCGTCGAGAGGGGGCCTTTAGAGACCCAGTACTTC
d_call: TRBD2; v_call: TRBV28; clone_size: many; j_call: TRBJ2-3; cdr3_aa: CASSLAVTSDNTDTQYF; cdr3_nt: TGTGCCAGCAGTTTAGCCGTTACTAGCGACAACACAGATACGCAGTATTTT
d_call: -; v_call: TRBV5-6; clone_size: -; j_call: TRBJ1-6; cdr3_aa: CASSLMSSGNSPLHF; cdr3_nt: TGTGCCAGCAGCTTGATGAGTTCCGGAAATTCACCCCTCCACTTT
d_call: -; v_call: TRBV6-5; clone_size: -; j_call: TRBJ2-3; cdr3_aa: CASMGGDTQYF; cdr3_nt: TGTGCCAGCATGGGGGGAGATACGCAGTATTTT
d_call: -; v_call: TRBV2; clone_size: many; j_call: TRBJ1-4; cdr3_aa: CASSDGWSNEKLFF; cdr3_nt: TGTGCCAGCAGTGATGGGTGGAGTAATGAAAAACTGTTTTTT
d_call: -; v_call: TRBV7-9; clone_size: many; j_call: TRBJ2-2; cdr3_aa: CASSGSFYGTGELFF; cdr3_nt: TGTGCCAGCAGTGGTTCCTTCTACGGCACCGGGGAGCTGTTTTTT
d_call: TRBD1; v_call: TRBV27; clone_size: once; j_call: TRBJ2-2; cdr3_aa: CASSPGQEWELFF; cdr3_nt: TGTGCCAGCAGCCCCGGACAGGAGTGGGAGCTGTTTTTT